The source of this T cell receptor (beta chain) is a study of identical twins. Study results and caveats: Beta out-of-frame twin sharing showed a weaker excess. Model-predicted out-of-frame TCR alpha sharing fell below observed values in monozygotic twins.

The donors were all healthy and Caucasian. A universal primer site arose from template switching, and cDNA bore unique molecular identifiers. TCRdb passed the 5' RACE reads through MiXCR, listing each CDR3 protein once. In the table there are 500,000 to 650,000 distinct CDR3 sequences, more than 20% of which are singletons. Points on this clonotype: Its antigen remains unknown.

The CDR3 spans 13 residues. Between the trimmed V and J ends, which lost 7 bases and 6 bases, there was a span of 13 bases. Germline CDR1 and CDR2: SNHLY and FYNNEI. This same sample was also part of a study on yellow fever vaccine responses in identical twins.

Source material: CD4+ T cells sorted from blood. This chain connects TRBV2 to TRBJ2-1; D uncertain. The origin of this receptor is a woman under 30 in good health. The CDR3 DNA sequence: TGTGCCAGCACGACCGGGCCACGCAATGAGCAGTTCTTC. Translation gives CASTTGPRNEQFF.